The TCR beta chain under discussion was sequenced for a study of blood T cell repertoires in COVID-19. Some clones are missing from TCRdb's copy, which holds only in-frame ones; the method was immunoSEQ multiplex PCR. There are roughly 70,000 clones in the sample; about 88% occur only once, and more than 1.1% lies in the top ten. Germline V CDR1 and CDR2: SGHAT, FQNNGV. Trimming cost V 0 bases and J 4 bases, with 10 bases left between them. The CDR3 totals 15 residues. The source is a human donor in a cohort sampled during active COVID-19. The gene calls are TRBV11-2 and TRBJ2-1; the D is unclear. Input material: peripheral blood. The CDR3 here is CASSLDQQLYNEQFF. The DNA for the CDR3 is TGTGCCAGCAGCTTAGATCAACAGCTTTACAATGAGCAGTTCTTC.